This record covers a single T cell receptor beta chain. The CDR3 extends over 13 amino acids. The V end lost 8 bases, the J end lost 2 bases, and 13 bases lay between the germline ends. Germline V CDR1 and CDR2: MNHEY, SVGAGI. This specimen comes from a study of blood T cell repertoires in COVID-19. Across the whole study: The United States, Italy and Spain were the sources of the acute and convalescent COVID-19 samples.

In the authors' methods: Researchers report that nucleated cell counts were estimated from reference gene primer amplification. The protocol was immunoSEQ multiplex PCR, while the TCRdb copy is restricted to in-frame clones and leaves out a portion. The DNA was the basis for D and trimming; V, J and clone size are from that table. In the table there are about 250,000 clones, approximately 86% of which are singletons. The chain joins TRBV6-5 to TRBJ2-7; D gene ambiguous. The sample consisted of peripheral blood. The receptor's source is a woman aged 55-69 years who had recovered from COVID-19. CDR3 DNA sequence: TGTGCCAGCTCCCCGGAGTCCACCTACGAGCAGTACTTC. Translated: CASSPESTYEQYF.